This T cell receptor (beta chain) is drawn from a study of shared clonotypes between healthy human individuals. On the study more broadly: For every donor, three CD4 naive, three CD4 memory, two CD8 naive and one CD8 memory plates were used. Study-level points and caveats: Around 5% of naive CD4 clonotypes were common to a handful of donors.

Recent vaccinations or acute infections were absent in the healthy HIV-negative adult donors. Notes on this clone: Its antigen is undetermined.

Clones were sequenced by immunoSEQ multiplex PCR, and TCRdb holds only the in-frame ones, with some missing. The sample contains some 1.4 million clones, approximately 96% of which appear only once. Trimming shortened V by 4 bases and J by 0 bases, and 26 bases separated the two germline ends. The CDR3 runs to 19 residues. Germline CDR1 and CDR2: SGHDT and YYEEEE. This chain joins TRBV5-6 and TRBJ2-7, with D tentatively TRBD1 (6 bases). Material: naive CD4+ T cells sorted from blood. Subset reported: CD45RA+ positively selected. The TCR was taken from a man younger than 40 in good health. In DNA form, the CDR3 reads TGTGCCAGCAGCCAACCGGGGCAGGGGTTAACGGCTAGCTCCTACGAGCAGTACTTC. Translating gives CASSQPGQGLTASSYEQYF.